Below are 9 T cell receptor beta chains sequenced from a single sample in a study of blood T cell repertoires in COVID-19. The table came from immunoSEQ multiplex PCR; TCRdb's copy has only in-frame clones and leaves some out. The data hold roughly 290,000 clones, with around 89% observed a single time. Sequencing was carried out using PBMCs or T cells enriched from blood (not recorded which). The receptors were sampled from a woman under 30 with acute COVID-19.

CDR3: CASSQAKGSGVGSPLHF. CDR3 DNA: TGCGCCAGCAGCCAAGCTAAGGGTTCAGGGGTTGGCTCACCCCTCCACTTT. The chain combines TRBV4-1 with TRBJ1-6; D perhaps matches TRBD1 (6 bases). There are 17 residues in the CDR3. Germline lookup yields CDR1 MGHRA and CDR2 YSYEKL. With 1 base removed from V and 10 bases from J, the gap between germline ends came to 20 bases.

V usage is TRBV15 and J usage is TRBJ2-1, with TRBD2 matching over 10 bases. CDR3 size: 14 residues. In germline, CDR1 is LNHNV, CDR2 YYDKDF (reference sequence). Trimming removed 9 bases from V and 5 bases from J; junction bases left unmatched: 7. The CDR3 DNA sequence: TGTGCCACAGCTAGCGGGAGACAAAACAATGAGCAGTTCTTC. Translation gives CATASGRQNNEQFF.

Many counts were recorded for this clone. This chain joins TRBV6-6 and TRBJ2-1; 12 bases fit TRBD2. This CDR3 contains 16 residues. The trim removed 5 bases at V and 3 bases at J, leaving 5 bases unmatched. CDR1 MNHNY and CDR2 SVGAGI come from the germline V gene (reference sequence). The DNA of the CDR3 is TGTGCCAGCAGTCGACTAGCGGGAGCCCTCTACAATGAGCAGTTCTTC. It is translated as CASSRLAGALYNEQFF.

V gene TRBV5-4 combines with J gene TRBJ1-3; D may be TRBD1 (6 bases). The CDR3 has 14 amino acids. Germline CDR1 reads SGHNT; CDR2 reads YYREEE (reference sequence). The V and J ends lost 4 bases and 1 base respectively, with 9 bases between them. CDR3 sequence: CASSRDRSGNTIYF. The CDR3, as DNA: TGTGCCAGCAGCCGTGACAGGTCTGGAAACACCATATATTTT.

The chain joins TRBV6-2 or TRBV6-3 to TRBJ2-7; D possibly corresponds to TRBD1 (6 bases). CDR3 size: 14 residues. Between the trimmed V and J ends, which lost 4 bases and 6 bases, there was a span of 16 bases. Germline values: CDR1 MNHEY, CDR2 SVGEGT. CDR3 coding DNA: TGTGCCAGCAGTTCAGGGGCAGGGGCAACCGAGCAGTACTTC. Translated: CASSSGAGATEQYF.

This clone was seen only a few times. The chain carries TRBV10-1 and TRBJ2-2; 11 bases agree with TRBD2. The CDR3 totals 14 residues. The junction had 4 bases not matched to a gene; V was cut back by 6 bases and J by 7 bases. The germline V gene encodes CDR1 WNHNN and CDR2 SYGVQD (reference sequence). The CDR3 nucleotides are TGCGCCAGCAGACTAGCGGGAGACGTCGGGGAGCTGTTTTTT. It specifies CASRLAGDVGELFF.

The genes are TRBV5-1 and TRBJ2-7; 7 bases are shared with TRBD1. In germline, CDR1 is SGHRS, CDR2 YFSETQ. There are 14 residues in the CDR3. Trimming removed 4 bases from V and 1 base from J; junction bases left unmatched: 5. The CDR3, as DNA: TGCGCCAGCAGCCCCGGGACAGCTTCCTACGAGCAGTACTTC. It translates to CASSPGTASYEQYF. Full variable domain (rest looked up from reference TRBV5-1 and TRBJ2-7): KAGVTQTPRYLIKTRGQQVTLSCSPISGHRSVSWYQQTPGQGLQFLFEYFSETQRNKGNFPGRFSGRQFSNSRSEMNVSTLELGDSALYLCASSPGTASYEQYFGPGTRLTVT.

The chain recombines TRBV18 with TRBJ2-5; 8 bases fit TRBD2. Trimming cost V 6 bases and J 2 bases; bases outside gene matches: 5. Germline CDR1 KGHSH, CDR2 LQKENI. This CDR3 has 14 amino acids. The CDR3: CASSPIAGQETQYF. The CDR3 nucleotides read TGTGCCAGCTCCCCAATAGCGGGACAAGAGACCCAGTACTTC.

This CDR3 reads CASSADHQHLAGYNEQFF. The CDR3 DNA reads TGTGCCAGCAGTGCAGACCACCAGCATCTAGCGGGATACAATGAGCAGTTCTTC. The V gene is TRBV27, the J gene TRBJ2-1; 9 bases are a match to TRBD2. The junction had 15 bases not matched to a gene; V was cut back by 5 bases and J by 4 bases. The CDR3 has 18 amino acids. Germline V gene data show CDR1 as MNHEY and CDR2 as SMNVEV (reference sequence).